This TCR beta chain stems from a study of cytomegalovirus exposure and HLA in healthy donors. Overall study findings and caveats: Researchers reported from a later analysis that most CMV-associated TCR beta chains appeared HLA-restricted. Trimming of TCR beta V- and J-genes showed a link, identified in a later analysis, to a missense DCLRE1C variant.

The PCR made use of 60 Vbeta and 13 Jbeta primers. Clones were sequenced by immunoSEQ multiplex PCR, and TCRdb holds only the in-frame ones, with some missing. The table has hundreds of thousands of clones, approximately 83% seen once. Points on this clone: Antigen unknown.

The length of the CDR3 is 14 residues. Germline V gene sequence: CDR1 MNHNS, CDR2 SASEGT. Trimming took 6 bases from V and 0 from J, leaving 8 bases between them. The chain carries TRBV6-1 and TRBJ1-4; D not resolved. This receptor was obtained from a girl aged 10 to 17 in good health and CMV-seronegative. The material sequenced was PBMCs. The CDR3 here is CASRLRATNEKLFF. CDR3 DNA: TGTGCCAGCAGGCTACGTGCAACTAATGAAAAACTGTTTTTT.